This T cell receptor (beta chain) was recovered during a study of beta chain features in type 1 diabetes. About the research overall: Patient and healthy donor groups were alike in age, gender and cell yields.

Expressed TCRB transcripts were sequenced, since all the RNA that had been isolated was reverse transcribed. An average of about 3.57 million reads was obtained for naive, central memory and regulatory T cell samples. The repertoire was sequenced with immunoSEQ multiplex PCR; TCRdb's copy has only in-frame clones and lacks some. Seen here are hundreds of thousands of clones, roughly 13% observed once, and the top ten hold around 0.04%. As regards this clone: Its antigen is not known.

The CDR3 length is 18 residues. V dropped 5 bases and J dropped 5; count of bases not matched to a gene: 16. Germline V lookup: CDR1 SGHTA, CDR2 FQGNSA. General study results and limits: Significant though moderate, a shortening of TCRB CDR3s appeared in all four CD4+ subsets of Type 1 diabetes patients.

Heparinised blood was drawn once per donor, averaging approximately 100 mL. Purity exceeding 98% was reached by all sorted populations. This TCR was sampled from a man aged 18 to 29 with type 1 diabetes. Sequencing used naive CD4+ T cells from blood. The genes are TRBV7-2 and TRBJ2-1; 9 bases map to TRBD2. The CDR3 DNA follows: TGTGCCAGCAGCCCTGCTCCTCCTGGTAGCGGGAGTAACAATGAGCAGTTCTTC. Its translation: CASSPAPPGSGSNNEQFF.